Described below is a single T cell receptor beta chain sequence and its context. Its antigen remains unknown. One junction end disagrees with the germline gene, perhaps due to a read error. The sample comes from a study of tumor-infiltrating lymphocytes in primary liver carcinoma. Germline V gene lookup returns CDR1 SGHNT and CDR2 YYREEE (reference sequence). The CDR3 contains 18 residues. Extraction of RNA together with DNA used about 17-34 mg of unsorted bulk tissue. Cases comprised patients with primary liver carcinoma who received surgical resection. Findings and caveats of the study: Against blood, tumors held a significantly higher top-250-clone fraction (p = 0.039).

From 400 to 500 ng total RNA, TCR beta cDNA was generated with a primer in the constant region. Investigators got TCR beta libraries out of three nested multiplex PCR rounds, done with slightly modified ARM-PCR. TRBV1-TRBV30 forward primers paired with a C-beta reverse primer drove the first two PCR rounds, roughly 9 cycles each. Each CDR3 protein is one row after TCRdb ran MiXCR on the multiplex PCR reads. Among roughly 22,000 distinct CDR3 sequences listed, about 84% were seen once. What was sequenced was liver tumor tissue from sampling region 2. Subset: tumor region T2, inferior pole. The V gene is TRBV5-4, the J gene TRBJ2-3; D might be TRBD2 (6 bases). The origin of this receptor is a woman in her thirties with primary liver carcinoma and hepatitis B virus infection. In DNA, the CDR3 is TGTGCCAGCAGTAACCCGGCGGCTAGCGCGAGTCGGGCAGATACGCAGTACTTT. This encodes CASSNPAASASRADTQYF. Full variable domain (outside the CDR3, taken from reference TRBV5-4 and TRBJ2-3): ETGVTQSPTHLIKTRGQQVTLRCSSQSGHNTVSWYQQALGQGPQFIFQYYREEENGRGNFPPRFSGLQFPNYSSELNVNALELDDSALYLCASSNPAASASRADTQYFGPGTRLTVL.